The 30 T cell receptor beta chains listed next were all sequenced from one sample in a study of OX40 agonist ivuxolimab in advanced cancers. Libraries were prepared by immunoSEQ multiplex PCR; TCRdb keeps only in-frame clonotypes and omits some of them. In the table there are roughly 69,000 clones, 90% to 95% of which are singletons. Material: CD4+ or CD8+ T cells sorted from blood, obtained in a trial of the OX40 agonist ivuxolimab. The receptors stem from an adult with an advanced solid tumor such as melanoma, head and neck, liver or kidney cancer.

The rearrangement links TRBV7-9 to TRBJ2-1; D is unresolved. The V and J ends lost 0 bases and 8 bases respectively, with 14 bases between them. CDR3 size: 15 residues. CDR1 and CDR2 (germline): SEHNR, FQNEAQ (reference sequence). The CDR3 DNA is TGTGCCAGCAGCTTAGCGCGCAGTAGCTTAGATGAGCAGTTCTTC. Its translation is CASSLARSSLDEQFF.

The V call is TRBV27, the J call TRBJ2-3; TRBD1 matches 10 bases. The CDR3 is 19 amino acids. From germline, CDR1 is MNHEY and CDR2 SMNVEV (reference sequence). Trimming cost V 4 bases and J 6 bases; bases outside gene matches: 19. CDR3 residues: CASSSGQGRYTVGPDTQYF. CDR3 DNA: TGTGCCAGCAGTTCGGGACAGGGGCGGTACACAGTTGGACCGGATACGCAGTATTTT.

The V gene is TRBV27, the J gene TRBJ2-1; possibly TRBD1 for D (5 bases). Trimming cost V 0 bases and J 2 bases, with 11 bases left between them. The CDR3 contains 16 residues. Germline V CDR1 and CDR2: MNHEY, SMNVEV (reference sequence). CDR3 DNA: TGTGCCAGCAGTTTATCGAACAGGCGACCCTACAATGAGCAGTTCTTC. Amino acids: CASSLSNRRPYNEQFF.

The chain links TRBV28 to TRBJ1-5; perhaps TRBD1 as D (5 bases). This CDR3 is built from 15 residues. V was trimmed by 6 bases and J by 1 base, leaving 13 bases between them. CDR1 MDHEN and CDR2 SYDVKM come from the germline V gene. CDR3 in DNA: TGTGCCAGCAGCTTAACAGGACCAAGCAATCAGCCCCAGCATTTT. Translated, it gives CASSLTGPSNQPQHF.

The chain joins TRBV25-1 to TRBJ2-2, with TRBD2 identical over 8 bases. The V gene's germline CDR1 is MGHDK and CDR2 SYGVNS. The CDR3 contains 13 residues. The trim removed 10 bases at V and 4 bases at J, leaving 5 bases unmatched. This CDR3 reads CAIPGGVTGELFF. The CDR3 DNA reads as TGTGCCATTCCGGGGGGGGTCACCGGGGAGCTGTTTTTT.

The rearrangement joins TRBV6-5 to TRBJ1-1; TRBD1 matches 7 bases. In germline, CDR1 is MNHEY, CDR2 SVGAGI. V lost 4 bases, J lost 3 bases, and 5 bases stayed unmatched. The CDR3 has 14 amino acids. The CDR3 here is CASSFGQVYTEAFF. The CDR3 bases are TGTGCCAGCAGTTTCGGACAGGTCTACACTGAAGCTTTCTTT.

The CDR3 loop reads CASSLGGQSSGNTIYF. Here the CDR3 DNA reads TGTGCCAGCAGCTTAGGAGGCCAGAGCTCTGGAAACACCATATATTTT. The chain recombines TRBV13 with TRBJ1-3; D unclear. V was cut by 0 bases and J by 0 bases, with 9 bases left in between. CDR3 length equals 16 residues. CDR1 is PRHDT and CDR2 is FYEKMQ in the germline V gene (reference sequence).

The chain carries TRBV27 and TRBJ2-1, with TRBD1 matching 8 bases. From germline, CDR1 is MNHEY and CDR2 SMNVEV (reference sequence). The CDR3 has 15 amino acids. The trim removed 10 bases at V and 0 bases at J, leaving 8 bases unmatched. Written as DNA, the CDR3 is TGTGCCACCCGGACAGGGTTAATCTCCTACAATGAGCAGTTCTTC. Its protein is CATRTGLISYNEQFF.

The chain is built from TRBV2 and TRBJ2-1; D gene uncertain. Germline loops: CDR1 SNHLY, CDR2 FYNNEI. The CDR3 totals 15 residues. The V end was cut by 0 bases, the J end by 0 bases, with 6 bases between. CDR3 nucleotide sequence: TGTGCCAGCAGTGAAGCAGTGAGCTCCTACAATGAGCAGTTCTTC. It translates to CASSEAVSSYNEQFF.

This rearrangement joins TRBV11-3 to TRBJ2-3, with D possibly being TRBD1 or TRBD2 (5 bases each). CDR1 SGHNT and CDR2 YENEEA come from the germline V gene. V lost 3 bases, J lost 3 bases, and 13 bases lay in between. The CDR3 contains 15 residues. CDR3 DNA sequence: TGTGCCAGCAGCTTTGGGGGAGTTTGGACAGATACGCAGTATTTT. Amino acid sequence: CASSFGGVWTDTQYF. The entire variable domain, with the rest obtained from reference TRBV11-3 and TRBJ2-3, is as follows: EAGVVQSPRYKIIEKKQPVAFWCNPISGHNTLYWYLQNLGQGPELLIRYENEEAVDDSQLPKDRFSAERLKGVDSTLKIQPAELGDSAVYLCASSFGGVWTDTQYFGPGTRLTVL.

This clone was seen only a few times. The chain recombines TRBV28 with TRBJ1-5; no firm D call. The V gene lost 5 bases and the J gene lost 3 bases, with 2 bases spanning the gap. Germline assignment: CDR1 MDHEN and CDR2 SYDVKM. This CDR3 contains 11 residues. The CDR3: CASSLNQPQHF. CDR3 nucleotide sequence: TGTGCCAGCAGTCTCAATCAGCCCCAGCATTTT.

The chain has TRBV27 and TRBJ2-5; a weak D match, TRBD2 (6 bases). Germline V gives CDR1 MNHEY, CDR2 SMNVEV (reference sequence). This CDR3 spans 15 amino acids. The germline V and J ends were trimmed by 2 bases and 4 bases, with 14 bases remaining between them. The CDR3 loop reads CASSLAAGGGETQYF. The CDR3, as DNA: TGTGCCAGCAGTTTAGCCGCCGGGGGAGGAGAGACCCAGTACTTC.

The chain is built from TRBV6-5 and TRBJ2-7; unclear D gene. The V gene lost 6 bases and the J gene lost 4 bases, with 16 bases spanning the gap. There are 14 residues in the CDR3. Germline V gene lookup returns CDR1 MNHEY and CDR2 SVGAGI. The CDR3 sequence is CASRPRDLPYEQYF. In DNA, the CDR3 is TGTGCCAGCAGACCAAGGGATCTCCCTTACGAGCAGTACTTC.

The J gene is TRBJ2-7, the V gene TRBV5-8; D might be TRBD2 (5 bases). Between the trimmed V and J ends, which lost 3 bases and 2 bases, there was a span of 18 bases. Germline CDR1 is SGHTS and CDR2 is YDEGEE. This CDR3 contains 16 residues. The CDR3 DNA sequence: TGTGCCAGCAGCTCCAGCGAGGAGGAACGGACCTACGAGCAGTACGTC. This sequence encodes CASSSSEEERTYEQYV.

CDR3 nucleotide sequence: TGTGCCAGCAGCTTGGGGGCAGGGGTCGAGCAGTACGTC. It codes for CASSLGAGVEQYV. This chain connects TRBV5-6 to TRBJ2-7; D is perhaps TRBD1 (6 bases). Germline CDR1 reads SGHDT; CDR2 reads YYEEEE. CDR3 length: 13 residues. Trimming removed 0 bases from V and 6 bases from J, with 10 bases in between.

The rearrangement joins TRBV29-1 to TRBJ2-1, with TRBD2 identical over 7 bases. The germline V gene has CDR1 SQVTM and CDR2 ANQGSEA. The CDR3 runs 15 residues. The J segment lost 0 bases and the V segment lost 4 bases, leaving 6 bases of the junction unmatched. The CDR3 loop is CSVGGSENSYNEQFF. The CDR3 DNA follows: TGCAGCGTTGGCGGGAGCGAGAACTCCTACAATGAGCAGTTCTTC.

V is TRBV7-2 and J is TRBJ2-7; D is unresolved. The CDR3 length is 15 residues. The V and J ends lost 1 base and 0 bases respectively, with 10 bases between them. CDR1 and CDR2 from the germline V gene are SGHTA and FQGNSA. Written as DNA, the CDR3 is TGTGCCAGCAGCTTAGTATCCCAGGACTCCTACGAGCAGTACTTC. Translation: CASSLVSQDSYEQYF. Based on the CDR3 plus reference TRBV7-2 and TRBJ2-7, the full variable domain is GAGVSQSPSNKVTEKGKDVELRCDPISGHTALYWYRQSLGQGLEFLIYFQGNSAPDKSGLPSDRFSAERTGGSVSTLTIQRTQQEDSAVYLCASSLVSQDSYEQYFGPGTRLTVT.

V and J are TRBV30 and TRBJ1-2, with D possibly being TRBD1 (5 bases). The V end was cut by 4 bases, the J end by 5 bases, with 14 bases between. CDR3 length: 13 amino acids. Germline V CDR1 and CDR2: GTSNPN, SVGIG (reference sequence). The CDR3, as DNA: TGTGCCTGGATTCCGGGACGGAGTTATGGCTACACCTTC. This codes for CAWIPGRSYGYTF.

The rearrangement links TRBV4-1 to TRBJ1-4; D is unresolved. Per germline, CDR1 MGHRA and CDR2 YSYEKL. Trimming took 0 bases from V and 4 from J, leaving 15 bases between them. This CDR3 contains 17 residues. CDR3 sequence: CASSQDGSRRGNEKLFF. The CDR3 nucleotides are TGCGCCAGCAGCCAAGATGGATCGAGACGGGGTAATGAAAAACTGTTTTTT.

The gene calls are TRBV6-5 and TRBJ2-7, with 7 nucleotides matching TRBD1. The CDR3 loop spans 16 amino acids. The V and J ends lost 0 bases and 0 bases, in that order; junction bases with no gene match: 5. From germline, CDR1 is MNHEY and CDR2 SVGAGI. Here the CDR3 reads CASSYSVGQDSYEQYF. The CDR3 DNA is TGTGCCAGCAGTTACTCTGTTGGACAGGACTCCTACGAGCAGTACTTC.

The chain links TRBV2 to TRBJ2-5, with 9 bases fitting TRBD1. Germline V gene sequence: CDR1 SNHLY, CDR2 FYNNEI. Trimming removed 6 bases from V and 3 bases from J; junction bases left unmatched: 5. CDR3 size: 14 residues. In DNA form, the CDR3 reads TGTGCCAGCAGCCAACAGGGGGCGGAAGAGACCCAGTACTTC. The encoded protein is CASSQQGAEETQYF.

The J gene is TRBJ2-2, the V gene TRBV2; no definite D call. The CDR3 sequence is 12 residues long. CDR1 is SNHLY and CDR2 is FYNNEI in the germline V gene. V lost 4 bases and J lost 3, with 3 bases in between. The CDR3 is CASSVYTGELFF. The DNA for the CDR3 is TGTGCCAGCAGTGTGTACACCGGGGAGCTGTTTTTT.

The chain couples TRBV7-9 to TRBJ1-5, with D possibly being TRBD1 (6 bases). Germline V gene data show CDR1 as SEHNR and CDR2 as FQNEAQ (reference sequence). The CDR3 runs to 16 residues. With 1 base removed from V and 7 bases from J, the gap between germline ends came to 17 bases. Here the CDR3 DNA reads TGTGCCAGCAGCTTAGAAACGGCAGGGGTAGGCCAGCCCCAGCATTTT. Encoded protein: CASSLETAGVGQPQHF.

The chain uses TRBV15 and TRBJ1-1, with 10 bases aligning to TRBD1. This CDR3 region has 15 residues. J was trimmed by 5 bases and V by 5 bases; bases with no gene match: 8. From germline, CDR1 is LNHNV and CDR2 YYDKDF (reference sequence). In nucleotides, the CDR3 is TGTGCCACCAGCTACTGGGACAGGGGTGTGACTGAAGCTTTCTTT. Its protein product is CATSYWDRGVTEAFF.

The chain is built from TRBV6-1 and TRBJ1-5; D is unclear. Trimming took 2 bases from V and 5 from J, leaving 19 bases between them. The germline CDR1 and CDR2 sequences are MNHNS and SASEGT. This CDR3 region has 17 residues. The CDR3 DNA follows: TGTGCCAGCAGTGAAAGGAGCGTGGCAGTGGCGGATCAGCCCCAGCATTTT. It is translated as CASSERSVAVADQPQHF.

Here the CDR3 reads CASSVGWSSGGPGNEQFF. CDR3 in DNA: TGTGCCAGCAGCGTAGGATGGAGTAGCGGGGGGCCGGGGAATGAGCAGTTCTTC. The chain uses TRBV9 and TRBJ2-1; 10 nucleotides align to TRBD2. V was pared by 0 bases and J by 7 bases, with 13 bases of the junction left unmatched. The CDR3 runs 18 residues. Germline CDR1 SGDLS, CDR2 YYNGEE.

This clone was detected only once. V gene TRBV7-3 combines with J gene TRBJ2-7; a possible D gene is TRBD2 (6 bases). Germline CDR1 and CDR2: SGHTA and FQGTGA. The V gene lost 0 bases and the J gene lost 6 bases, with 9 bases spanning the gap. The CDR3 is 13 amino acids. Written as DNA, the CDR3 is TGTGCCAGCAGCTTAACGCTGGGAGGCGAGCAGTACTTC. Translation: CASSLTLGGEQYF.

This clone was counted a single time. The rearrangement links TRBV6-5 to TRBJ2-2, with D possibly called TRBD1 or TRBD2 (6 bases each). Germline V lookup: CDR1 MNHEY, CDR2 SVGAGI. The V gene lost 0 bases and the J gene lost 6 bases, with 8 bases spanning the gap. The CDR3 is 14 amino acids. The CDR3 nucleotides read TGTGCCAGCAGTTACTCAGGGGGGTCCGGGGAGCTGTTTTTT. Translated: CASSYSGGSGELFF.

The rearrangement uses TRBV4-3 and TRBJ2-3; the D is unclear. Germline CDR1 reads LGHNA; CDR2 reads YSLEER. The germline V and J ends were trimmed by 3 bases and 1 base, with 14 bases remaining between them. CDR3 length: 16 amino acids. CDR3 bases: TGCGCCAGCAGCCAGATATATTTAGGAGGCACAGATACGCAGTATTTT. This sequence encodes CASSQIYLGGTDTQYF.

The rearrangement links TRBV6-6 to TRBJ2-1, with 9 bases fitting TRBD2. With 4 bases clipped from V and 8 bases from J, the junction kept 12 bases outside the gene matches. Germline V gives CDR1 MNHNY, CDR2 SVGAGI (reference sequence). The CDR3 has 16 amino acids. The CDR3 region is CASSSTVAGVVYEQFF. CDR3 nucleotides: TGTGCCAGCAGTTCGACCGTAGCGGGAGTGGTCTATGAGCAGTTCTTC.